This TCR beta chain was retrieved from a study of CD8 T cells in Susac syndrome. General observations from the study: In its TCR sequencing and HLA analysis, the study acknowledged that the number of individuals was relatively small.

In regard to this clonotype: What it binds is unknown.

Germline-derived CDR1 and CDR2 are SGHNT and YYREEE (reference sequence). The CDR3 is 15 residues long. Trimming shortened V by 4 bases and J by 1 base, and 13 bases separated the two germline ends. Random-hexamer reverse transcription was applied to roughly 0.45 to 1 ug RNA. Amplification of TCR beta CDR3 across 54 Vbeta and 13 Jbeta was performed with immunoSEQ multiplex PCR. MiXCR, run by TCRdb on the immunoSEQ multiplex PCR reads, gives a single entry per CDR3 protein. This table has approximately 71,000 distinct CDR3 sequences, under 96% appearing once. Sequencing of TCR beta, carried out with a high-throughput approach, was applied to CD8+ and CD4+ T cells from the blood. FACS was used to enrich TEMRA cells, whereas the CD8+ and CD4+ T cells were obtained by negative isolation.

The chain joins TRBV5-4 to TRBJ2-3, with D perhaps matching TRBD1 (5 bases). The source material was CD4+ T cells from PBMCs. This receptor was obtained from a human donor with multiple sclerosis. The CDR3 nucleotides read TGTGCCAGCAGCCAACGAAGCAGGGGCACAGATACGCAGTATTTT. Protein sequence: CASSQRSRGTDTQYF.